This T cell receptor beta chain was obtained from a study of T cells after yellow fever vaccination. V was clipped by 4 bases and J by 7 bases, with 14 bases between them. The CDR3 length is 13 residues. Germline V CDR1 and CDR2: SQVTM, ANQGSEA. Template switching with 5'RACE generated the TCR cDNA and added a universal primer site and UMIs. TCRdb reprocessed the 5' RACE reads via MiXCR and lists one record per CDR3 protein. The sample has about 550,000 distinct CDR3 sequences; 15% to 20% are singletons. A few counts support this clonotype. Its antigen is still unknown. General study results and limits: Overall, a small share of clonotypes was seen in both CD4 and CD8 compartments. The booster saw the reappearance of most primary-vaccination clones (approximately 97% CD4, less than 90% CD8). Contaminants from the bulk population, in the form of abundant clonotypes, could be found in FACS-sorted repertoires.

This TCR derives from a man aged 30 to 45 who received the YFV17D yellow fever vaccine. The V call is TRBV29-1, the J call TRBJ2-4, with D possibly being TRBD2 (5 bases). Sequenced here: PBMCs, sampled 15 days after the yellow fever booster vaccination. The CDR3: CSVVGRGGNIQYF. The CDR3 DNA sequence: TGCAGCGTTGTAGGACGAGGAGGTAACATTCAGTACTTC.